This T cell receptor beta chain was identified during a study of T cells in Graves' hyperthyroidism and ophthalmopathy. Study at large: Initial diagnosis, before any treatment, was when peripheral blood was collected.

This clonotype has ten or more counts. Its antigen is currently unknown. Germline CDR1 reads LGHDT; CDR2 reads YNNKEL (reference sequence). This CDR3 spans 13 amino acids. V shed 9 bases and J shed 4 bases, with 15 bases lying between them. RNA transcripts served as the template for amplifying TCR beta CDR3 regions. With the HTBI primer set, the TCR CDR3 went through a first round of RT-PCR. One entry per CDR3 protein results from TCRdb running MiXCR on the multiplex PCR reads. In the table there are 350,000 to 450,000 distinct CDR3 sequences, 11% to 15% of which are singletons. The study, taken as a whole, reports: Within blood appeared most thyroid clonotypes that had expanded above 0.001.

Source material: blood. This TCR derives from a woman aged 60-75 years with Graves' hyperthyroidism. The chain links TRBV3-1 to TRBJ1-2, with D unclear. The CDR3: CASTDPDSYGYTF. The CDR3 region has the DNA TGTGCCAGTACGGACCCTGATTCCTATGGCTACACCTTC.